This T cell receptor beta chain stems from a study of cytomegalovirus exposure and HLA in healthy donors. Findings of the study overall: Later analysis suggested most CMV-associated TCR beta chains were HLA-restricted.

The donors, nominally healthy at sampling, likely had unrecorded immune exposures. The PCR used 60 Vbeta and 13 Jbeta primers. Some clones are missing from TCRdb's copy, which holds only in-frame ones; the method was immunoSEQ multiplex PCR. The data contain some 170,000 clones, around nine tenths of them seen just once; the ten biggest clones take up more than 0.7%. This clone was seen a single time. Its antigen is currently unknown. V was clipped by 3 bases and J by 6 bases; unmatched bases: 7. CDR3 length: 14 residues. The germline CDR1 and CDR2 sequences are MDHEN and SYDVKM. The sequencing sample was made of PBMCs. V usage is TRBV28 and J usage is TRBJ1-2, with TRBD1 matching over 7 bases. The receptor comes from a woman in her 30s in good health and CMV-seronegative. DNA of the CDR3: TGTGCCAGCAGTTTCGGGACAGTTTCTCATGGCTACACCTTC. Translation gives CASSFGTVSHGYTF.